The 5 T cell receptor beta chains given below trace back to one sample, sequenced in a study of T cells in Graves' hyperthyroidism and ophthalmopathy. RNA transcripts yielded amplified TCR beta CDR3 regions. First-round RT-PCR of the TCR CDR3 relied on the HTBI primer set. One entry per CDR3 protein results from TCRdb running MiXCR on the multiplex PCR reads. The repertoire consists of about 270,000 distinct CDR3 sequences, with 25% to 30% occurring once and the leading ten covering around 30%. Sequencing used blood. The source is a man between 35 and 55 years old with Graves' hyperthyroidism that later progressed to Graves' ophthalmopathy.

The sample holds many counts of this clonotype. The chain carries TRBV19 and TRBJ2-5, with 10 bases matching TRBD2. In germline, CDR1 is LNHDA, CDR2 SQIVND (reference sequence). V lost 6 bases, J lost 5 bases, and 12 bases stayed unmatched. The CDR3 length is 16 residues. The DNA for the CDR3 is TGTGCCAGTAGCACTCTCCTAGCGGGAGTGTACGAGACCCAGTACTTC. Translated: CASSTLLAGVYETQYF.

This clonotype was seen many times. The rearrangement joins TRBV6-4 to TRBJ2-2; 7 bases fit TRBD2. The CDR3 spans 14 residues. The germline gives CDR1 MRHNA, CDR2 SNTAGT. Germline trimming cut 8 bases from V and 0 bases from J; bases unmatched to any gene: 3. The CDR3 nucleotides read TGTGCCAGCGGGCTAGCGGCGAACACCGGGGAGCTGTTTTTT. Its translation is CASGLAANTGELFF.

This chain joins TRBV24-1 and TRBJ1-1; D is ambiguous. In germline, CDR1 is KGHDR, CDR2 SFDVKD. This CDR3 has 15 amino acids. The V gene lost 5 bases and the J gene lost 7 bases, with 19 bases spanning the gap. CDR3 in amino acids: CATSAGPGGDFEAFF. For the CDR3, the DNA is TGTGCCACCAGTGCCGGGCCCGGAGGTGATTTTGAAGCTTTCTTT.

The chain joins TRBV28 to TRBJ1-5; D uncertain. CDR1 is MDHEN and CDR2 is SYDVKM in the germline V gene. The CDR3 consists of 16 residues. V lost 6 bases to trimming and J lost 6 bases, with 21 bases between them. CDR3 DNA: TGTGCCAGCAGCCCCAGATGGGGTTTGTGGGGTCAGCCCCAGCATTTT. This gives the protein CASSPRWGLWGQPQHF.

J is TRBJ2-2 and V is TRBV2, with D hard to call. The CDR3 has 14 amino acids. V lost 4 bases and J 7 bases, leaving 13 bases between the germline ends. CDR1 is SNHLY and CDR2 is FYNNEI in the germline V gene. The CDR3 loop reads CASSVWVAVGELFF. For the CDR3, the DNA is TGTGCCAGCAGTGTTTGGGTGGCTGTCGGGGAGCTGTTTTTT.